Listed here are 2 T cell receptor beta chains from one sample, sequenced in a study of blood T cell repertoires in COVID-19. Assay used: immunoSEQ multiplex PCR; TCRdb lists only in-frame clones, some missing. In the table there are 150,000 to 200,000 clones, 90% of which are singletons. The source material was peripheral blood. The receptors were gathered from a man aged 60-69 years with active or convalescent COVID-19.

The chain employs TRBV11-2 and TRBJ2-7; D not certain. The ends were cut back, 4 bases at V and 4 bases at J, with 26 bases in the middle. The germline gives CDR1 SGHAT, CDR2 FQNNGV. There are 18 residues in the CDR3. DNA for the CDR3: TGTGCCAGCAGCTCAGCATCACACCCTCAGACCAGGAAATACGAGCAGTACTTC. This codes for CASSSASHPQTRKYEQYF.

The chain employs TRBV7-2 and TRBJ1-1; the D is unclear. Looked up from germline, CDR1 is SGHTA and CDR2 is FQGNSA. The CDR3 spans 16 residues. The V end was cut by 1 base, the J end by 1 base, with 13 bases between. The CDR3 DNA follows: TGTGCCAGCAGCTTAGTTTCCGCGGCGGCGAACACTGAAGCTTTCTTT. Protein sequence: CASSLVSAAANTEAFF.